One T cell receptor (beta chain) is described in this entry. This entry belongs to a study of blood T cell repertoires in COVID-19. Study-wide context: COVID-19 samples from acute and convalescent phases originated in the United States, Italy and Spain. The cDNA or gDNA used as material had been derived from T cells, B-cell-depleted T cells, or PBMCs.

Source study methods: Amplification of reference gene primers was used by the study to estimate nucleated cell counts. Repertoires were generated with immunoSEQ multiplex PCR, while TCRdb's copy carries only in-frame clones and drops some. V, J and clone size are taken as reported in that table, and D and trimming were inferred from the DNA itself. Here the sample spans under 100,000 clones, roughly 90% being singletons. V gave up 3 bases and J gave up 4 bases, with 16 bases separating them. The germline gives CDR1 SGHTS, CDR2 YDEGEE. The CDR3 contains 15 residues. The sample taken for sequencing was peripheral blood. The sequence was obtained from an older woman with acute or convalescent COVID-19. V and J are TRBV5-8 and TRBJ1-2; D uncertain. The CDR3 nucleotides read TGTGCCAGCAGCTCAGTGGAGGGAACTTTCTATGGCTACACCTTC. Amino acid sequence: CASSSVEGTFYGYTF.